This T cell receptor (beta chain) is from a study of cytotoxic CD8 clonotypes in ibrutinib-treated CLL. Turning to the study itself: The group held 11 relapsed/refractory and around 14 treatment-naive patients, with fewer than 18 IGHV unmutated.

Study results and caveats: Collection times varied between progressing and sustained-remission patients. The study found baseline clonality above age-matched healthy donors, tracking circulating CD8+ T-cell counts. Shared public clonotypes were rare, and on treatment they either got smaller or stayed the same.

As to this clone: Its specificity is unknown.

The data were produced by immunoSEQ multiplex PCR, yet TCRdb's version contains in-frame clones alone and is incomplete. The repertoire holds almost 250,000 clones, 70% seen once, with 15% in the top ten. V was cut by 2 bases and J by 0 bases, with 11 bases left in between. CDR1 is LGHNT, CDR2 FRNRAP, per germline. There are 16 residues in the CDR3. The material was PBMCs, obtained after 24 months of ibrutinib treatment. V gene TRBV12-5 combines with J gene TRBJ2-4; D is unresolved. The sequence was obtained from a human donor with chronic lymphocytic leukemia. CDR3 in DNA: TGTGCTAGTGGTTTGCCCCCCGGGCTAGCCAAAAACATTCAGTACTTC. Translating gives CASGLPPGLAKNIQYF.